The sequence of this TCR beta chain was determined in a study of regulatory T cells in long-lasting Graves disease. Documented time point: newly diagnosed GD, antithyroid drugs for less than 3 months. PBMC-extracted RNA yielded the TCR library. Both iRepertoire HTBI primers and Arm-PCR of CDR3 regions were used to build the TCR beta libraries. TCRdb re-derived calls from the multiplex PCR reads in MiXCR, one entry per CDR3 protein. Of 620,000 or so distinct CDR3 sequences listed, 16% are singletons. The V gene end was trimmed by 4 bases and the J gene end by 5 bases; junction bases not matched to a gene: 7. Germline loops: CDR1 KGHDR, CDR2 SFDVKD. This CDR3 spans 15 amino acids. This clonotype came up many times. The same sample was also used in a study of T cells in Graves' hyperthyroidism and ophthalmopathy. This second study notes: RT-PCR in the first round (using the HTBI primer set) targeted the TCR CDR3.

The source of this sequence is a young woman with Graves disease. The sample here was peripheral blood mononuclear cells (PBMCs), taken at new diagnosis, from a patient treated with antithyroid drugs. The chain joins TRBV24-1 to TRBJ2-5; 9 bases are a match to TRBD1. In DNA form, the CDR3 reads TGTGCCACCAGTGAGGGTACAGGGGGCAGGGAGACCCAGTACTTC. This translates into CATSEGTGGRETQYF.